A selection of T cell receptor beta chains follows, all from one sample in a study of blood T cell repertoires in COVID-19. Profiled with immunoSEQ multiplex PCR; TCRdb holds only in-frame clones, not every one. The data contain 65,000 to 100,000 clones, 80% to 90% of them singletons. The sample was peripheral blood. The receptors stem from a man between 50 and 59 years old with acute or convalescent COVID-19. Each CDR3 is given with its conserved first and last residue. Fields, in order: D gene, clone size, V gene, J gene, CDR3 protein, CDR3 DNA. The D gene is left open where the match is weak. Expanded clones are given a class, and other clones once, few, many or no size at all.

>.|.|TRBV9|TRBJ1-5
CASGADPYSNQPQHF
TGTGCCAGCGGAGCAGACCCTTATAGCAATCAGCCCCAGCATTTT
>.|.|TRBV19|TRBJ1-5
CASSMNRGGNQPQHF
TGTGCCAGTAGTATGAACCGGGGAGGAAATCAGCCCCAGCATTTT
>.|.|TRBV5-6|TRBJ1-1
CASSLTGGWGTEAFF
TGTGCCAGCAGCTTGACTGGGGGCTGGGGCACTGAAGCTTTCTTT
>TRBD2|.|TRBV6-4|TRBJ2-5
CASSDSPRIAGARETQYF
TGTGCCAGCAGTGACTCTCCCCGGATAGCGGGGGCCCGAGAGACCCAGTACTTC
>TRBD2|.|TRBV7-2|TRBJ2-1
CASSFVSGAPYNEQFF
TGTGCCAGCAGCTTCGTTAGCGGGGCCCCCTACAATGAGCAGTTCTTC
>.|.|TRBV28|TRBJ1-5
CASSFRQAPYSNQPQHF
TGTGCCAGCAGTTTTCGGCAGGCCCCGTATAGCAATCAGCCCCAGCATTTT
>.|.|TRBV30|TRBJ2-5
CAWTRSETQYF
TGTGCCTGGACTAGGTCAGAGACCCAGTACTTC
>.|few|TRBV4-1|TRBJ1-6
CASSQDPGVEGFINSPLHF
TGCGCCAGCAGCCAAGATCCGGGGGTAGAGGGATTTATTAATTCACCCCTCCACTTT
>.|.|TRBV27|TRBJ1-1
CASSSRGGNTEAFF
TGTGCCAGCAGTTCCCGGGGTGGAAACACTGAAGCTTTCTTT
>.|.|TRBV27|TRBJ2-1
CASRGDFSSYNEQFF
TGTGCCAGCAGGGGGGACTTCAGCTCCTACAATGAGCAGTTCTTC
>.|.|TRBV2|TRBJ1-1
CASSESSRGDTEAFF
TGTGCCAGCAGTGAATCTTCGCGGGGTGACACTGAAGCTTTCTTT
>.|once|TRBV21-1|TRBJ2-7
CASATSTTGTGVSYEQYF
TGTGCCAGCGCCACCTCCACAACCGGGACAGGGGTTTCCTACGAGCAGTACTTC
>TRBD1|.|TRBV6-4|TRBJ2-3
CASSDPRDSCTDTQYF
TGTGCCAGCAGTGACCCCCGGGACAGCTGCACAGATACGCAGTATTTT
>.|.|TRBV19|TRBJ1-2
CASREPGQGFRGYGYTF
TGTGCCAGTCGTGAACCGGGTCAGGGGTTTCGGGGCTATGGCTACACCTTC
>.|.|TRBV18|TRBJ1-2
CASSPLVASNYGYTF
TGTGCCAGCTCACCACTCGTCGCGTCTAACTATGGCTACACCTTC
>TRBD1|.|TRBV24-1|TRBJ1-2
CATSETGGENYGYTF
TGTGCCACCTCTGAAACAGGGGGCGAAAATTATGGCTACACCTTC
>TRBD1|once|TRBV5-1|TRBJ1-1
CASSSRTGVNTEAFF
TGCGCCAGCAGCTCAAGGACAGGGGTGAACACTGAAGCTTTCTTT